The clone carrying this T cell receptor (beta chain) was counted once. TCRdb's table, derived via immunoSEQ multiplex PCR, lists solely in-frame clones and lacks some. This table has approximately 90,000 clones, around 85% appearing once. These data come from a study of control samples from healthy donors and cancer patients. Germline V lookup: CDR1 SEHNR, CDR2 FQNEAQ (reference sequence). With 2 bases removed from V and 6 bases from J, the gap between germline ends came to 7 bases. There are 12 residues in the CDR3. The clonotype comes from a man aged 65 to 85 with lung cancer. The chain carries TRBV7-9 and TRBJ1-2; D is possibly TRBD1 (5 bases). The sequenced sample was PBMCs. For the CDR3, the DNA is TGTGCCAGCAGCTTATGGGGGGATGGCTACACCTTC. Translation gives CASSLWGDGYTF.